This entry describes one T cell receptor beta chain. The antigen remains unidentified. This entry belongs to a study of response to subunit inactivated influenza vaccine. TCRdb processed the RT-PCR reads anew with MiXCR; each CDR3 protein has one entry. The table lists some 500,000 distinct CDR3 sequences, around 25% of them singletons. Study-wide results and limits: Authors suggested each seasonal flu vaccination may recruit only limited numbers of new T cells.

V gave up 4 bases and J gave up 7 bases, with 12 bases separating them. This CDR3 region has 13 residues. Germline lookup yields CDR1 SGHNT and CDR2 YYREEE (reference sequence). The TCR sequence derives from a man aged 45-65 years who received an inactivated influenza vaccine. This chain joins TRBV5-4 and TRBJ2-1; TRBD1 is a possible D gene (5 bases). This sample comprised CD4+ T cells sorted from PBMCs, obtained roughly 5 days after vaccination. DNA of the CDR3: TGTGCCAGCAGCGGTCTCAGGGCGAATGAGCAGTTCTTC. Protein product: CASSGLRANEQFF.